The rows below give T cell receptor beta chains drawn from one sample of a study of shared clonotypes between healthy human individuals. The data were produced by immunoSEQ multiplex PCR, yet TCRdb's version contains in-frame clones alone and is incomplete. The sample has 2.3 million or so clones, approximately 93% seen once. The sample consisted of naive CD4+ T cells from PBMCs. The receptor set was obtained from a man in his late teens or twenties in good health. Some clones in this sample may be carry-over from other donors' samples. Each CDR3 is given with its conserved first and last residue. A D gene is named only where the DNA matches it firmly. Clone size appears in some rows only: once, few, many, or a class for an expanded clone.

v_call	j_call	d_call	clone_size	cdr3_nt	cdr3_aa
TRBV10-3	TRBJ2-3	TRBD2	-	TGTGCCATCAGTGGTGGACTAGCGGGAGAAGCAGATACGCAGTATTTT	CAISGGLAGEADTQYF
TRBV29-1	TRBJ2-1	TRBD2	-	TGCAGCGTCGGCCTAGCGGGATATGAGCAGTTCTTC	CSVGLAGYEQFF
TRBV29-1	TRBJ1-1	-	-	TGCAGCGTTGGGAATCGAAGGGGGGACACTGAAGCTTTCTTT	CSVGNRRGDTEAFF
TRBV20-1	TRBJ2-7	-	once	TGCAGTGCTAGAGAGTTACTCCAGGGGTACTTC	CSARELLQGYF
TRBV7-9	TRBJ2-3	-	-	TGTGCCAGCAGCCCTGGCCGGGGAACAGATACGCAGTATTTT	CASSPGRGTDTQYF
TRBV29-1	TRBJ2-7	-	-	TGCAGCGTTGAAGCCCAGGGCGCCAACGAGCAGTACTTC	CSVEAQGANEQYF
TRBV5-1	TRBJ1-3	-	-	TGCGCCAGCAGCTTGGACCTCGCCCACTCTGGAAACACCATATATTTT	CASSLDLAHSGNTIYF
TRBV27	TRBJ2-7	-	-	TGTGCCAGCAGTTTATCGACAGGATCCTACGAGCAGTACTTC	CASSLSTGSYEQYF
TRBV5-4	TRBJ2-2	TRBD1	-	TGTGCCAGCAGCCGCGGGCGGATGGGGGCCACAGGGGTGTATCTCGGGGAGCTGTTTTTT	CASSRGRMGATGVYLGELFF
TRBV7-9	TRBJ1-2	TRBD1	-	TGTGCCAGCAGCCCTAGACAGGGGTTCTATGGCTACACCTTC	CASSPRQGFYGYTF
TRBV28	TRBJ2-5	-	once	TGTGCCAGCAGCTTCTTTGGTGGGAGGACCCAGTACTTC	CASSFFGGRTQYF
TRBV7-2	TRBJ1-3	-	-	TGTGCCAGCAGCTTAGTGGGGATAAACAGAAACACCATATATTTT	CASSLVGINRNTIYF
TRBV7-3	TRBJ1-2	TRBD1	-	TGTGCCAGCAGCTTAACGGGACAGGCGAGCTATGGCTACACCTTC	CASSLTGQASYGYTF
TRBV4-3	TRBJ2-1	TRBD2	-	TGCGCCAGCAGCCAAGGGACTAGCCGGGCCTACAATGAGCAGTTCTTC	CASSQGTSRAYNEQFF
TRBV5-8	TRBJ2-3	TRBD1	-	TGTGCCAGCAGCGAAACAGGGGGCGTGGGAGATACGCAGTATTTT	CASSETGGVGDTQYF
TRBV7-3	TRBJ2-2	-	-	TGTGCCAGCATGGGGACCTACACCGGGGAGCTGTTTTTT	CASMGTYTGELFF
TRBV4-2	TRBJ2-1	TRBD2	-	TGTGCCAGCAGCCAAGAGCTCCTGGGACTAGCGGGAGTAGATGAGCAGTTCTTC	CASSQELLGLAGVDEQFF
TRBV28	TRBJ1-2	-	-	TGTGCCAGCAGTTCAACAGCAGTCTACACCTTC	CASSSTAVYTF
TRBV6-6	TRBJ2-7	TRBD2	-	TGTGCCAGCAGTTACAGTAGCGGGAGCTCCTACGAGCAGTACTTC	CASSYSSGSSYEQYF
TRBV4-1	TRBJ2-2	-	-	TGCGCCAGCAGCGCCGGTTATCGTGGTACCGGGGAGCTGTTTTTT	CASSAGYRGTGELFF
TRBV5-5	TRBJ2-5	-	once	TGTGCCAGCGCCTTGGCGGGGCCCGAGACCCAGTACTTC	CASALAGPETQYF
TRBV28	TRBJ2-1	-	once	TGTGCCAGCAGGTCAAGGACAGTAAACAATGAGCAGTTCTTC	CASRSRTVNNEQFF
TRBV4-3	TRBJ2-7	TRBD2	-	TGCGCCAGCAGGGAGCGGGATACCTACGAGCAGTACTTC	CASRERDTYEQYF
TRBV5-6	TRBJ1-4	TRBD1	-	TGTGCCAGCAGCTGGGGACAGAATGAAAAACTGTTTTTT	CASSWGQNEKLFF
TRBV7-2	TRBJ2-7	TRBD1	-	TGTGCCAGCAGCTTAGAGGCAGGGGGTCCCTACGAGCAGTACTTC	CASSLEAGGPYEQYF
TRBV6-1	TRBJ1-4	-	-	TGTGCCAGCAAGCGGACAACTAATGAAAAACTGTTTTTT	CASKRTTNEKLFF
TRBV28	TRBJ2-7	-	once	TGTGCCAGCAGTCTGACAAGGTGGGGGTCGGCCTACGAGCAGTACTTC	CASSLTRWGSAYEQYF
TRBV7-9	TRBJ2-3	TRBD2	-	TGTGCCAGCAGCCCACCGACTAGCGTCGGCACAGATACGCAGTATTTT	CASSPPTSVGTDTQYF
TRBV4-1	TRBJ1-2	-	once	TGCGCCAGCAGCCCCGAACAGAATTTTAACTATGGCTACACCTTC	CASSPEQNFNYGYTF
TRBV7-3	TRBJ2-7	-	-	TGTGCCAGCAGCTTAGGAGCAGGGTATATCGAGCAGTACTTC	CASSLGAGYIEQYF
TRBV19	TRBJ1-2	TRBD1	once	TGTGCCAGTAGTATGGTCGACAGGGTTAACTATGGCTACACCTTC	CASSMVDRVNYGYTF
TRBV15	TRBJ2-4	TRBD2	-	TGTGCCACCAGCAGAGGTGTGGTGGGGGAGGGCAAAAACATTCAGTACTTC	CATSRGVVGEGKNIQYF
TRBV7-9	TRBJ1-2	-	-	TGTGCCAGCAGCTTACAGGAGGGCTACACCTTC	CASSLQEGYTF
TRBV30	TRBJ2-5	-	-	TGTGCCTGGACCCCCCTGGGGGGGGCGGGAGAGACCCAGTACTTC	CAWTPLGGAGETQYF
TRBV5-1	TRBJ1-2	TRBD1	-	TGCGCCAGCAGCTCAGGACAGGGTAATGGCTACACCTTC	CASSSGQGNGYTF
TRBV29-1	TRBJ2-4	-	-	TGCAGCGTTGAGGATAACATTCAGTACTTC	CSVEDNIQYF
TRBV28	TRBJ2-7	TRBD2	-	TGTGCCAGCAGACGCCGGACTAGCGGGAGGGCCATAGTACGCGAGCAGTACTTC	CASRRRTSGRAIVREQYF
TRBV7-8	TRBJ1-5	TRBD1	-	TGTGCCAGCAGCGGACAGGGGAGAGGCAATCAGCCCCAGCATTTT	CASSGQGRGNQPQHF
TRBV28	TRBJ2-7	-	once	TGTGCCAGCAGCTTGGGTACAGAGCAGTACTTC	CASSLGTEQYF
TRBV10-1	TRBJ2-1	-	-	TGCGCCAGCGCCCGGGACAACTTCTACAATGAGCAGTTCTTC	CASARDNFYNEQFF
TRBV28	TRBJ2-7	-	-	TGTGCCAGCAGTCGGACATCTAGCTCCTACGAGCAGTACTTC	CASSRTSSSYEQYF
TRBV7-9	TRBJ2-7	TRBD2	once	TGTGCCAGCAAGCGGGAAAACTACGAGCAGTACTTC	CASKRENYEQYF
TRBV5-1	TRBJ1-3	TRBD1	-	TGCGCCAGCAGCTTGGGGGACAGGGCTACCTCTGGAAACACCATATATTTT	CASSLGDRATSGNTIYF
TRBV27	TRBJ1-2	-	-	TGTGCCAGCAGCGGAGGGTACGGCTACACCTTC	CASSGGYGYTF
TRBV27	TRBJ1-1	-	-	TGTGCCAGCAGTAGAATGCCAGGGTTGAACACTGAAGCTTTCTTT	CASSRMPGLNTEAFF